Listed below are T cell receptor beta chains from one sample, sequenced in a study of T cells in Graves' hyperthyroidism and ophthalmopathy. TCRdb reprocessed the multiplex PCR reads with MiXCR, giving one entry per CDR3 protein. The sample yields fewer than 650,000 distinct CDR3 sequences, about 15% seen once. Sequencing was performed on blood. These receptors were collected from a woman younger than 45 with Graves' hyperthyroidism that later progressed to Graves' ophthalmopathy. The CDR3 runs from the conserved cysteine through the conserved F or W. The D gene is left open where the match is weak. The size field is filled for only some rows; it gives once, few, many or a size class.

j_call d_call clone_size v_call cdr3_nt cdr3_aa
TRBJ2-7 . few TRBV6-1 TGTGCCGTGAGATACCCGGTTACCTACGAGCAGTACTTC CAVRYPVTYEQYF
TRBJ1-1 . . TRBV4-3 TGCGCCAGCAGCCGTTCTGGGACGGCCACTGAAGCTTTCTTT CASSRSGTATEAFF
TRBJ2-7 . many TRBV11-2 TGTGCCAGCAGCTTCGGACAGTCCGAGCAGTACTTC CASSFGQSEQYF
TRBJ2-2 TRBD1 many TRBV12-3/TRBV12-4 TGTGCCAGCAGTCAAAGACAGGGGAACGGGGAGCTGTTTTTT CASSQRQGNGELFF
TRBJ1-4 . many TRBV9 TGTGCCAGCAGCGTCCGGAGTACTAATGAAAAACTGTTTTTT CASSVRSTNEKLFF
TRBJ1-5 TRBD1 many TRBV28 TGTGCCAGCCGCTCCGGGACAGGGAGCAATCAGCCCCAGCATTTT CASRSGTGSNQPQHF
TRBJ2-2 TRBD2 . TRBV27 TGTGCCAGCAGTTTATCGTGGGGAGCGCGGGAGGTGAACGGGGAGCTGTTTTTT CASSLSWGAREVNGELFF
TRBJ1-3 . few TRBV4-1 TGCGCCAGCAGCCAAGGACCTTTGAACTCTGGAAACACCATATATTTT CASSQGPLNSGNTIYF
TRBJ1-4 . . TRBV10-3 TGTGCCATCAGTGACGTCACCACGGGAGAAAAACTGTTTTTT CAISDVTTGEKLFF
TRBJ1-6 TRBD1 few TRBV20-1 TGCAGTGCTAGGGGCGTCGAAGACAGGGGAAGAGAGTCACCCCTCCACTTT CSARGVEDRGRESPLHF
TRBJ2-5 . . TRBV18 TGTGCCAGCTCACCGAGAAGCTCTTCGGAGACCCAGTACTTC CASSPRSSSETQYF
TRBJ1-1 TRBD1 many TRBV7-3 TGTGCCAGCAGCCCCGGGACAGTGAACACTGAAGCTTTCTTT CASSPGTVNTEAFF
TRBJ2-4 . . TRBV27 TGTGCCAGCAGTTTTTCCCCGGACAGAAAAAACATTCAGTACTTC CASSFSPDRKNIQYF
TRBJ2-1 TRBD1 many TRBV3-1 TGTGCCAGCAGGAACAGGGGCGGTAGCTCCTACAATGAGCAGTTCTTC CASRNRGGSSYNEQFF
TRBJ2-3 . many TRBV27 TGTGCCAGCAGCCTAGGCATGGCGGACCCTTCAGATACGCAGTATTTT CASSLGMADPSDTQYF
TRBJ2-6 . few TRBV5-1 TGCGCCAGCAGCTTGGTCTCTAACTGGGCCAACGTCCTGACTTTC CASSLVSNWANVLTF
TRBJ2-2 TRBD2 few TRBV4-1 TGCGCCAGCAGCCAAGGCGGGGGGAACACCGGGGAGCTGTTTTTT CASSQGGGNTGELFF
TRBJ1-4 . few TRBV6-1 TGTGCCAGCAGTCCGGACCTTGCAACTAATGAAAAACTGTTTTTT CASSPDLATNEKLFF
TRBJ2-5 . many TRBV30 TGTGCCTGGAGTGTACCAGGGTATCAAGGGACCCAGTACTTC CAWSVPGYQGTQYF
TRBJ1-5 TRBD1 . TRBV6-1 TGTGCCAGCAGACCGGGACAGGTGATCAATCAGCCCCAGCATTTT CASRPGQVINQPQHF
TRBJ1-5 . many TRBV28 TGTGCCAGCAGTCGAAGCATAAGAATAAGCAATCAGCCCCAGCATTTT CASSRSIRISNQPQHF
TRBJ2-1 TRBD2 . TRBV11-3 TGTGCCAGCAGCTTTACTAGCGGGACTTACAATGAGCAGTTCTTC CASSFTSGTYNEQFF
TRBJ1-4 . many TRBV4-1 TGCGCCAGCAGGCTACCCGGGACACAGGACGAAAAACTGTTTTTT CASRLPGTQDEKLFF
TRBJ2-1 TRBD1 few TRBV9 TGTGCCAGCAGCGTAGGACAGGGAAGTCCCAATGAGCAGTTCTTC CASSVGQGSPNEQFF
TRBJ2-1 TRBD2 many TRBV20-1 TGCAGTGCTAGACTAGCGGGAGGCTATGAGCAGTTCTTC CSARLAGGYEQFF
TRBJ1-5 TRBD1 . TRBV20-1 TGCAGTGCTGCCGGGACAGCCTTTAATCAGCCCCAGCATTTT CSAAGTAFNQPQHF
TRBJ2-6 . . TRBV9 TGTGCCAGCAGCCCCGACGGGGACCTCTGGGCCAACGTCCTGACTTTC CASSPDGDLWANVLTF
TRBJ2-7 TRBD2 . TRBV15 TGTGCCACCAGCAGAGGAGCCAGCGGGAGGATATACGAGCAGTACTTC CATSRGASGRIYEQYF
TRBJ2-5 . once TRBV20-1 TGCAGTGCTAGAGAACCTGGGGGTAACCAAGAGACCCAGTACTTC CSAREPGGNQETQYF
TRBJ2-7 . few TRBV9 TGTGCCAGCAGCGTAGCGGGGACTGCAGCCTACGAGCAGTACTTC CASSVAGTAAYEQYF
TRBJ2-1 . many TRBV28 TGTGCCAGCAGTTACATGACAGTCACCTCTTACAATGAGCAGTTCTTC CASSYMTVTSYNEQFF
TRBJ1-2 . . TRBV28 TGTGCCAGCAGCAGTTTAGTAGTACGCCGCCGCTTACGGGACACAAAGGAGGGAAACTATGGCTACACCTTC CASSSLVVRRRLRDTKEGNYGYTF
TRBJ2-2 . many TRBV11-1 TGTGCCAGCAGCTTCTTTAGGGTCGGCACCGGGGAGCTGTTTTTT CASSFFRVGTGELFF
TRBJ2-2 . . TRBV29-1 TGCAGCGTTGTTCTCACCGGGGAGCTGTTTTTT CSVVLTGELFF
TRBJ2-7 . many TRBV11-3 TGTGCCAGCAGCTTACTACCGTCCTACGAGCAGTACTTC CASSLLPSYEQYF
TRBJ2-1 TRBD1 few TRBV7-2 TGTGCCAGCAGCTTACGGGGACAGCCTCATGGTGGGCAGTTCTTC CASSLRGQPHGGQFF